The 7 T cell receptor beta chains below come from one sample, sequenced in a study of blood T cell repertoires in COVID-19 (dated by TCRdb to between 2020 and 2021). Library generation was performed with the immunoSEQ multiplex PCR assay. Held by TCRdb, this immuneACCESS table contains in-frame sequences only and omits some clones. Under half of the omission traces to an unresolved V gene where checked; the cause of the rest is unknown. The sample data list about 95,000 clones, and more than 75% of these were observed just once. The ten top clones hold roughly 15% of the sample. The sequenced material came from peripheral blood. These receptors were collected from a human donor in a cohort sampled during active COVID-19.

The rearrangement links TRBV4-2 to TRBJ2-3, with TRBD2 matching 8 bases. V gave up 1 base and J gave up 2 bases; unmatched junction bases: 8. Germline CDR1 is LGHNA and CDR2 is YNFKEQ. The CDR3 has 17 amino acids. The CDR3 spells CASSQGRTSGPTDTQYF. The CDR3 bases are TGTGCCAGCAGCCAAGGAAGAACTAGCGGCCCCACAGATACGCAGTATTTT.

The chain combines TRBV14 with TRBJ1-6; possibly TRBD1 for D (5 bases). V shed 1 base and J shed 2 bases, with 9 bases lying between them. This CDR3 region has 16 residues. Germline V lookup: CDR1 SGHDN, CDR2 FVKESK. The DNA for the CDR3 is TGTGCCAGCAGCCAAGTGCTAGGGGCCTATAATTCACCCCTCCACTTT. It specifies CASSQVLGAYNSPLHF.

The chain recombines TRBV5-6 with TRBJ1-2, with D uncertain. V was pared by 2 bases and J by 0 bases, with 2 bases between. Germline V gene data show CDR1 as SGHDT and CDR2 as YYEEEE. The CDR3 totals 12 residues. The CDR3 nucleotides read TGTGCCAGCAGCTTTACTAACTATGGCTACACCTTC. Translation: CASSFTNYGYTF. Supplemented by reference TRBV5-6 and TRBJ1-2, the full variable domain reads DAGVTQSPTHLIKTRGQQVTLRCSPKSGHDTVSWYQQALGQGPQFIFQYYEEEERQRGNFPDRFSGHQFPNYSSELNVNALLLGDSALYLCASSFTNYGYTFGSGTRLTVV.

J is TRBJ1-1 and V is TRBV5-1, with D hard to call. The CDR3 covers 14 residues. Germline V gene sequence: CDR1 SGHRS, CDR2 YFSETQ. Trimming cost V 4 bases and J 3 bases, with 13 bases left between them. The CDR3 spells CASSDGGGYTEAFF. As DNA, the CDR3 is TGCGCCAGCAGCGACGGAGGAGGGTACACTGAAGCTTTCTTT.

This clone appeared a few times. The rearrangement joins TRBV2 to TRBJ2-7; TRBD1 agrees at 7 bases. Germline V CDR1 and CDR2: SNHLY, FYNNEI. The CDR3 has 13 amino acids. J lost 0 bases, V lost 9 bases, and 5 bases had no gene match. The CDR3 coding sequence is TGTGCCAGTACAAGGGACAGCTCCTACGAGCAGTACTTC. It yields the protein CASTRDSSYEQYF.

The CDR3 nucleotides read TGCGCCAGCAGCCAAGATTGGGGCAGGGGTAATTCACCCCTCCACTTT. It encodes CASSQDWGRGNSPLHF. The chain uses TRBV4-3 and TRBJ1-6; a weak D match, TRBD1 (6 bases). This CDR3 has 16 amino acids. Per germline, CDR1 LGHNA and CDR2 YSLEER. Trimming took off 0 bases at V and 6 bases at J, with 12 bases between the two ends.

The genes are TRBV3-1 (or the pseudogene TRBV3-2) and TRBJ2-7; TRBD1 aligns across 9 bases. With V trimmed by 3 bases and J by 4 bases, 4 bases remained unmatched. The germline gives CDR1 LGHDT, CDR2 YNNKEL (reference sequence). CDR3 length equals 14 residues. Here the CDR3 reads CASSQGQGPYEQYF. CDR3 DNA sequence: TGTGCCAGCAGCCAGGGACAGGGACCTTACGAGCAGTACTTC.